This passage covers 29 T cell receptor beta chains from one sample sequenced in a study of cytomegalovirus exposure and HLA in healthy donors. The study ran its PCR with 60 Vbeta and 13 Jbeta primers. The table came from immunoSEQ multiplex PCR; TCRdb's copy has only in-frame clones and leaves some out. Of roughly 120,000 clones listed, roughly 78% are singletons. Material: PBMCs. The receptors here all came from a woman aged 25 to 39 in good health and CMV-seronegative.

In this sample, this clone turned up a few times. The chain combines TRBV2 with TRBJ2-5; unclear D gene. Per germline, CDR1 SNHLY and CDR2 FYNNEI. The CDR3 is made up of 11 amino acids. V lost 2 bases, J lost 11 bases, and 9 bases lay in between. DNA for the CDR3: TGTGCCAGCAGTGAACAGGTGAAGCAGTACTTC. Amino acids: CASSEQVKQYF.

The rearrangement links TRBV4-2 to TRBJ2-1; 11 bases match TRBD2. This CDR3 spans 16 amino acids. V lost 0 bases and J lost 7; bases outside the gene matches: 5. Germline-derived CDR1 and CDR2 are LGHNA and YNFKEQ. CDR3 residues: CASSQDVAGGRNEQFF. The CDR3 DNA reads TGTGCCAGCAGCCAAGATGTAGCGGGGGGGCGTAATGAGCAGTTCTTC.

The chain recombines TRBV30 with TRBJ2-1, with a weak D call TRBD2 (6 bases). Trimming took 7 bases from V and 6 from J, leaving 10 bases between them. Germline CDR1 and CDR2: GTSNPN and SVGIG (reference sequence). The CDR3 consists of 11 residues. DNA for the CDR3: TGTGCCTCTGGACTACTCAATGAGCAGTTCTTC. It is translated as CASGLLNEQFF.

The J gene is TRBJ2-7, the V gene TRBV5-1; 9 bases line up with TRBD2. The length of the CDR3 is 14 residues. The germline CDR1 and CDR2 sequences are SGHRS and YFSETQ. The ends lost 1 base at V and 3 bases at J; junction bases unmatched: 2. CDR3 sequence reads: CASSLHSGSYEQYF. CDR3 bases: TGCGCCAGCAGCTTGCATAGCGGGAGCTACGAGCAGTACTTC.

This chain uses TRBV2 with TRBJ2-1; D perhaps matches TRBD1 (7 bases). The CDR3 consists of 16 residues. Germline loops: CDR1 SNHLY, CDR2 FYNNEI. Trimming left V 6 bases short and J 3 bases short, with 18 bases between. In DNA, the CDR3 is TGTGCCAGCAGCCCCATAGCGGACAGGCTCTACAATGAGCAGTTCTTC. It is translated as CASSPIADRLYNEQFF.

This chain joins TRBV4-1 and TRBJ1-4; TRBD1 aligns across 9 bases. This CDR3 is built from 15 residues. Germline V gives CDR1 MGHRA, CDR2 YSYEKL. Trimming removed 7 bases from V and 0 bases from J; junction bases left unmatched: 3. CDR3 DNA: TGCGCCAGCACCGGGACAGGGACAACTAATGAAAAACTGTTTTTT. Translation: CASTGTGTTNEKLFF.

V usage is TRBV6-5 and J usage is TRBJ1-6; D not certain. Germline assignment: CDR1 MNHEY and CDR2 SVGAGI. CDR3 length: 15 amino acids. V shed 6 bases and J shed 5 bases, with 14 bases lying between them. The CDR3 loop reads CASSPGPSNNSPLHF. CDR3 DNA sequence: TGTGCCAGCAGCCCAGGTCCCAGCAATAATTCACCCCTCCACTTT.

The chain recombines TRBV7-8 with TRBJ1-2; 10 bases align to TRBD1. This CDR3 has 16 residues. The V gene end was trimmed by 5 bases and the J gene end by 8 bases; junction bases not matched to a gene: 14. Germline V gene data show CDR1 as SGHVS and CDR2 as FQNEAQ. DNA of the CDR3: TGTGCCAGCAGCCCCCGGGACAGGGGCAGTCTGCAGGGCTACACCTTC. It specifies CASSPRDRGSLQGYTF. Together with reference TRBV7-8 and TRBJ1-2, the CDR3 gives the full variable domain: GAGVSQSPRYKVAKRGQDVALRCDPISGHVSLFWYQQALGQGPEFLTYFQNEAQLDKSGLPSDRFFAERPEGSVSTLKIQRTQQEDSAVYLCASSPRDRGSLQGYTFGSGTRLTVV.

This clone was picked up a small number of times. V and J are TRBV7-8 and TRBJ2-2, with TRBD1 matching 7 bases. The CDR3 is 16 amino acids. From germline, CDR1 is SGHVS and CDR2 FQNEAQ. Germline trimming cut 5 bases from V and 0 bases from J; bases unmatched to any gene: 6. CDR3 nucleotides: TGTGCCAGCAGCCCAGACAGGGCAGCGAACACCGGGGAGCTGTTTTTT. It encodes CASSPDRAANTGELFF.

The V call is TRBV19, the J call TRBJ2-3; D perhaps matches TRBD2 (6 bases). Looked up from germline, CDR1 is LNHDA and CDR2 is SQIVND (reference sequence). The CDR3 has 15 residues. V shed 3 bases and J shed 1 base, with 11 bases lying between them. The CDR3 reads CASSMQTRGTDTQYF. CDR3 DNA sequence: TGTGCCAGTAGTATGCAGACTAGGGGCACAGATACGCAGTATTTT.

J is TRBJ2-2 and V is TRBV4-1, with 7 bases that match TRBD1. Germline assignment: CDR1 MGHRA and CDR2 YSYEKL. The length of the CDR3 is 15 residues. J was trimmed by 4 bases and V by 5 bases; bases with no gene match: 7. Here the CDR3 reads CASSSRQGSTGELFF. The CDR3 DNA reads as TGCGCCAGCAGCAGCCGACAGGGTAGCACCGGGGAGCTGTTTTTT.

The chain combines TRBV15 with TRBJ2-7, with 7 bases aligning to TRBD2. The J segment lost 2 bases and the V segment lost 2 bases, leaving 6 bases of the junction unmatched. Germline CDR1 LNHNV, CDR2 YYDKDF (reference sequence). This CDR3 has 15 residues. The CDR3 reads CATSRSGAGTYEQYF. CDR3 in DNA: TGTGCCACCAGCAGAAGCGGGGCGGGGACCTACGAGCAGTACTTC. The variable domain in full, completed from reference TRBV15 and TRBJ2-7, reads DAMVIQNPRYQVTQFGKPVTLSCSQTLNHNVMYWYQQKSSQAPKLLFHYYDKDFNNEADTPDNFQSRRPNTSFCFLDIRSPGLGDTAMYLCATSRSGAGTYEQYFGPGTRLTVT.

In nucleotides, the CDR3 is TGTGCCAGCAGCCAGCAACTAGCGGGAGCGGCCGGGGAGCTGTTTTTT. This codes for CASSQQLAGAAGELFF. The genes are TRBV16 and TRBJ2-2; 11 nucleotides line up with TRBD2. Germline V gene data show CDR1 as KGHSY and CDR2 as FQNENV. The CDR3 covers 16 residues. Trimming took 3 bases from V and 6 from J; bases not matched to a gene: 6.

The chain combines TRBV5-4 with TRBJ2-5; 11 positions match TRBD2. The germline V gene has CDR1 SGHNT and CDR2 YYREEE (reference sequence). With V trimmed by 2 bases and J by 7 bases, 4 bases remained unmatched. This CDR3 has 14 residues. The CDR3 DNA reads TGTGCCAGCAGCTTTAGCGGGAGGGACGGGACCCAGTACTTC. Protein: CASSFSGRDGTQYF.

The chain couples TRBV5-6 to TRBJ2-5; D might be TRBD2 (5 bases). The CDR3 extends over 12 amino acids. Trimming took 3 bases from V and 5 from J, leaving 8 bases between them. CDR1 is SGHDT and CDR2 is YYEEEE in the germline V gene. The CDR3 coding sequence is TGTGCCAGCAGCTGGGAGCGGGAGACCCAGTACTTC. Its translation: CASSWERETQYF.

This clone was picked up a small number of times. J is TRBJ2-7 and V is TRBV19, with D possibly TRBD1 on 6 matching bases. Per germline, CDR1 LNHDA and CDR2 SQIVND (reference sequence). V was pared by 2 bases and J by 7 bases, with 12 bases between. CDR3 length: 13 residues. For the CDR3, the DNA is TGTGCCAGTAGTATAAGGACAGCCCAGGAGCAGTACTTC. This gives the protein CASSIRTAQEQYF.

This chain joins TRBV18 and TRBJ1-1, with TRBD1 matching over 8 bases. V was clipped by 0 bases and J by 7 bases; unmatched bases: 7. CDR3 length equals 15 residues. Germline V gene data show CDR1 as KGHSH and CDR2 as LQKENI. The CDR3 region has the DNA TGTGCCAGCTCACCACCTCATCCTGGACAGGGTGAAGCTTTCTTT. It translates to CASSPPHPGQGEAFF. Complete variable domain (other parts from reference TRBV18 and TRBJ1-1): NAGVMQNPRHLVRRRGQEARLRCSPMKGHSHVYWYRQLPEEGLKFMVYLQKENIIDESGMPKERFSAEFPKEGPSILRIQQVVRGDSAAYFCASSPPHPGQGEAFFGQGTRLTVV.

The chain has TRBV4-3 and TRBJ2-3; 12 bases line up with TRBD2. This CDR3 has 18 residues. Per the germline V gene, CDR1 is LGHNA and CDR2 is YSLEER. J lost 4 bases, V lost 1 base, and 9 bases had no gene match. The CDR3 DNA reads as TGCGCCAGCAGCCAAGCCCTAACAACTAGCGGGAGGCCAGATACGCAGTATTTT. Its protein is CASSQALTTSGRPDTQYF.

V is TRBV27 and J is TRBJ2-1; D might be TRBD1 (6 bases). The germline CDR1 and CDR2 sequences are MNHEY and SMNVEV (reference sequence). There are 15 residues in the CDR3. The V and J ends lost 1 base and 10 bases respectively, with 17 bases between them. The CDR3 region is CASSLYFVGGREQFF. CDR3 in DNA: TGTGCCAGCAGTTTATATTTCGTTGGGGGCCGCGAGCAGTTCTTC.

The rearrangement uses TRBV10-3 and TRBJ1-2, with D unclear. CDR3 size: 14 residues. Germline CDR1 ENHRY, CDR2 SYGVKD. V was clipped by 2 bases and J by 3 bases, with 10 bases between them. CDR3 sequence: CAISEMQDHYGYTF. Here the CDR3 DNA reads TGTGCCATCAGTGAGATGCAGGATCACTATGGCTACACCTTC.

This chain connects TRBV28 to TRBJ1-5, with a weak D call TRBD1 (5 bases). The CDR3 runs to 15 residues. The germline gives CDR1 MDHEN, CDR2 SYDVKM. Deletions cut 3 bases from V and 0 bases from J, with 9 bases between. The CDR3 nucleotides are TGTGCCAGCAGTTTCGGGGGAGTTAGCAATCAGCCCCAGCATTTT. Protein: CASSFGGVSNQPQHF.

This clone was observed a single time. This chain connects TRBV27 to TRBJ2-7; D is unclear. The CDR3 is made up of 14 amino acids. Trimming shortened V by 3 bases and J by 0 bases, and 9 bases separated the two germline ends. CDR1 and CDR2 from the germline V gene are MNHEY and SMNVEV (reference sequence). Here the CDR3 DNA reads TGTGCCAGCAGTTTGCGTTCGAGCTCCTACGAGCAGTACTTC. This codes for CASSLRSSSYEQYF.

This chain links TRBV29-1 with TRBJ2-7; D not resolved. The CDR3 covers 11 residues. Per the germline V gene, CDR1 is SQVTM and CDR2 is ANQGSEA. V was shortened by 6 bases and J by 3 bases, with 9 bases between the two germline ends. CDR3 region: CSVWRGYEQYF. The CDR3 DNA sequence: TGCAGCGTGTGGAGAGGCTACGAGCAGTACTTC.

This clone has more than one count but fewer than ten. The rearrangement links TRBV6-5 to TRBJ2-5, with 7 nucleotides matching TRBD1. V was clipped by 0 bases and J by 3 bases; unmatched bases: 4. The CDR3 has 15 residues. Germline V gene data show CDR1 as MNHEY and CDR2 as SVGAGI. The CDR3 is CASSYSGTGEETQYF. In DNA, the CDR3 is TGTGCCAGCAGTTACTCCGGTACAGGGGAAGAGACCCAGTACTTC.

The V and J genes are TRBV4-2 and TRBJ1-1; D uncertain. There are 16 residues in the CDR3. The germline CDR1 and CDR2 sequences are LGHNA and YNFKEQ. Trimming cost V 1 base and J 1 base, with 13 bases left between them. In DNA form, the CDR3 reads TGTGCCAGCAGCCAAGGTGAGCTGAGGTGGAACACTGAAGCTTTCTTT. Its translation is CASSQGELRWNTEAFF.

The CDR3, as DNA: TGCGCCAGCAGCCATACCAAAGGCGGGGGGCCTAACTATGGCTACACCTTC. It codes for CASSHTKGGGPNYGYTF. The chain links TRBV5-1 to TRBJ1-2; D may be TRBD1 (6 bases). Germline values: CDR1 SGHRS, CDR2 YFSETQ. Trimming took off 4 bases at V and 0 bases at J, with 19 bases between the two ends. CDR3 length: 17 amino acids.

This CDR3 is CASKIGTGVLGPQHF. The CDR3 DNA follows: TGTGCCAGCAAAATCGGAACAGGGGTCTTGGGGCCCCAGCATTTT. The rearrangement uses TRBV28 and TRBJ1-5; 7 nucleotides match TRBD1. The germline V gene has CDR1 MDHEN and CDR2 SYDVKM. The CDR3 runs 15 residues. Germline trimming cut 7 bases from V and 9 bases from J; bases unmatched to any gene: 15.

The V call is TRBV14, the J call TRBJ2-5; 10 bases are shared with TRBD2. This CDR3 comprises 15 residues. V gave up 0 bases and J gave up 7 bases; unmatched junction bases: 5. Germline-derived CDR1 and CDR2 are SGHDN and FVKESK. The CDR3 loop reads CASSQDLIAGGTQYF. The DNA for the CDR3 is TGTGCCAGCAGCCAAGATCTAATAGCGGGAGGGACCCAGTACTTC.

V and J are TRBV6-5 and TRBJ1-1; the match to TRBD1 covers 7 bases. Germline lookup yields CDR1 MNHEY and CDR2 SVGAGI. With 6 bases clipped from V and 5 bases from J, the junction kept 12 bases outside the gene matches. This CDR3 comprises 15 residues. CDR3 sequence (DNA): TGTGCCAGCAGCCCCCTCCTAACAGGGGAGACTGAAGCTTTCTTT. Amino acids: CASSPLLTGETEAFF.